The rows below give T cell receptor beta chains drawn from one sample of a study of early T cells in non-severe SARS-CoV-2 infection. Using its own MiXCR run on the 5' RACE reads, TCRdb lists one record per CDR3 protein. The table records about 23,000 distinct CDR3 sequences, roughly 5.3% of them present only once. Sequencing used whole blood. The receptors were gathered from an adult who was a healthcare worker with PCR-confirmed SARS-CoV-2 infection or an uninfected control (not recorded which). Both conserved end residues are part of each CDR3. D genes are given only for firm matches. Not all rows give a size; the values are once, few, many and, for expanded clones, a class.

>NA|TRBV4-2|few|TRBJ1-6
TGTGCCAGCAGCCAAGGGGGGGCTCCCTATAATTCACCCCTCCACTTT
CASSQGGAPYNSPLHF
>NA|TRBV18|many|TRBJ2-7
TGTGCCAGCTCCCGAGGGTCAAGCTCCTACGAGCAGTACTTC
CASSRGSSSYEQYF
>TRBD1|TRBV7-2|NA|TRBJ1-4
TGTGCCAGCAGCCCGACAGGGGAACTGCGACTGTTTTTT
CASSPTGELRLFF
>TRBD2|TRBV7-9|many|TRBJ2-3
TGTGCCAGCAGCTTAAGGGAGGGAGGCACAGATACGCAGTATTTT
CASSLREGGTDTQYF
>TRBD2|TRBV12-3/TRBV12-4|many|TRBJ2-2
TGTGCCAGCAGTTGGGGGGGAGCGAACACCGGGGAGCTGTTTTTT
CASSWGGANTGELFF
>TRBD2|TRBV4-1|NA|TRBJ2-5
TGCGCCAGCAGCCAAGTTTCGCGGGAGGAGACCCAGTACTTC
CASSQVSREETQYF
>NA|TRBV24-1|few|TRBJ2-1
TGTGCCACCAGTGACCCAGCCAACAATGAGCAGTTCTTC
CATSDPANNEQFF
>NA|TRBV20-1|NA|TRBJ1-1
TGCAGTGCTAGACCCGGGTCCGGAGTCATGAACACTGAAGCTTTCTTT
CSARPGSGVMNTEAFF
>TRBD1|TRBV12-3/TRBV12-4|many|TRBJ2-3
TGTGCCAGCAGTTCTCAGCTGATGGGGACAGGTCTGACAGATACGCAGTATTTT
CASSSQLMGTGLTDTQYF
>NA|TRBV28|many|TRBJ1-2
TGTGCCAGCAGTCTCACCAACAACAGGGTTGGGGGCTACACCTTC
CASSLTNNRVGGYTF
>NA|TRBV6-5|many|TRBJ2-6
TGTGCCAGTCAACCTGATTACGGCTCTGGGGCCAACGTCCTGACTTTC
CASQPDYGSGANVLTF
>TRBD1|TRBV7-2|many|TRBJ1-6
TGTGCCAGCCGGGAAGCGACAGGGGGTTATTCACCCCTCCACTTT
CASREATGGYSPLHF
>NA|TRBV7-9|NA|TRBJ1-6
TGTGCCAGCAGCCCCTGGACAGATTCACCCCTCCACTTT
CASSPWTDSPLHF
>TRBD1|TRBV20-1|many|TRBJ1-2
TGCAGTGCTAGAGATGAGGAGACAGGGATGGGCTACACCTTC
CSARDEETGMGYTF
>NA|TRBV12-3/TRBV12-4|many|TRBJ2-6
TGTGCCAGCAGTTTAGTCGCCACTTTATCTGGGGCCAACGTCCTGACTTTC
CASSLVATLSGANVLTF
>NA|TRBV25-1|NA|TRBJ1-1
TGTGCCAGCAGTGAATCAGGAGTTAGGGACACTGAAGCTTTCTTT
CASSESGVRDTEAFF
>TRBD2|TRBV7-2|many|TRBJ2-3
TGTGCCAGCAGCCAACTAGCGGTGCGGGGTACGCAGTATTTT
CASSQLAVRGTQYF
>TRBD2|TRBV10-3|many|TRBJ2-1
TGTGCCACCCAGAACAGCGGGAGCAGGGTCTGGCAGTTCTTC
CATQNSGSRVWQFF
>NA|TRBV28|many|TRBJ2-7
TGTGCCAGCAGTTTGCGGGACAGCCAATACGAGCAGTACTTC
CASSLRDSQYEQYF
>NA|TRBV18|NA|TRBJ2-7
TGTGCCAGCTCACCCCGGACGGGGGTGTCCTACGAGCAGTACTTC
CASSPRTGVSYEQYF
>NA|TRBV30|many|TRBJ1-1
TGTGCCTGGACGGGGGCCCGCACTGAAGCTTTCTTT
CAWTGARTEAFF
>NA|TRBV7-2|few|TRBJ1-5
TGTGCCAGCAGCCCTAATGCGGGGGGCGGCAGCAATCAGCCCCAGCATTTT
CASSPNAGGGSNQPQHF